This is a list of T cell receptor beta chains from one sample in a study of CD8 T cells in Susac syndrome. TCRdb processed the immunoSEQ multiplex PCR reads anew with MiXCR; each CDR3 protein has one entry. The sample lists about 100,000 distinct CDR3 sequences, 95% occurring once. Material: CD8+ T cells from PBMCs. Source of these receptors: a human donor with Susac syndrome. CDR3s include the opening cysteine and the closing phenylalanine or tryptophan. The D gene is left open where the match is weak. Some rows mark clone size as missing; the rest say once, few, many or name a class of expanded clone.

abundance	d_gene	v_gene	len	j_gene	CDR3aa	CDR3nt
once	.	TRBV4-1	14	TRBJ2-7	CASSQDQGVYEQYF	TGCGCCAGCAGCCAAGATCAAGGGGTATACGAGCAGTACTTC
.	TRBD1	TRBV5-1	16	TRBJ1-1	CASSLDRALMNTEAFF	TGCGCCAGCAGCCTAGACAGGGCCCTAATGAACACTGAAGCTTTCTTT
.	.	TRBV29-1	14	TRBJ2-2	CTMWADQNTGELFF	TGCACCATGTGGGCAGATCAGAACACCGGGGAGCTGTTTTTT
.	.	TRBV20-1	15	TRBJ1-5	CSAYWGAGLNQPQHF	TGCAGTGCCTACTGGGGGGCAGGTCTGAATCAGCCCCAGCATTTT
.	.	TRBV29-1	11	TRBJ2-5	CSVRPGETQYF	TGCAGCGTTCGGCCGGGGGAGACCCAGTACTTC
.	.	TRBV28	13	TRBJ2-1	CASSRDGDNEQFF	TGTGCCAGCAGCCGGGACGGAGACAATGAGCAGTTCTTC
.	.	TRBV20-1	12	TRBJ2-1	CSARDPGSEQFF	TGCAGTGCTAGAGATCCCGGGAGTGAGCAGTTCTTC
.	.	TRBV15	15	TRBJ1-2	CATSRDLPQNYGYTF	TGTGCCACCAGCAGAGATTTGCCACAAAACTATGGCTACACCTTC
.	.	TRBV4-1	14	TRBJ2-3	CASSPNTFSGTQYF	TGCGCCAGCAGCCCAAATACCTTTAGCGGCACGCAGTATTTT
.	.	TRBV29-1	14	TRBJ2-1	CSVAGHTSYNEQFF	TGCAGCGTTGCCGGGCACACCTCCTACAATGAGCAGTTCTTC
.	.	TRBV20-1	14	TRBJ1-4	CSATPGQTNEKLFF	TGCAGTGCAACGCCGGGCCAAACTAATGAAAAACTGTTTTTT
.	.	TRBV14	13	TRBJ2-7	CASSHPSRYEQYF	TGTGCCAGCAGCCACCCCAGCCGATACGAGCAGTACTTC
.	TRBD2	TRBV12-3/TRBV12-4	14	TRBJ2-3	CASKLAGAEDTQYF	TGTGCCAGCAAACTAGCGGGAGCAGAAGATACGCAGTATTTT
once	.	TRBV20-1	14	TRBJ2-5	CSARPGGDMETQYF	TGCAGTGCTAGGCCTGGCGGGGATATGGAGACCCAGTACTTC
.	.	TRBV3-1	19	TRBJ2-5	CASSLVTFGASRGLETQYF	TGTGCCAGCAGCCTTGTAACTTTCGGCGCCTCGCGGGGACTGGAGACCCAGTACTTC
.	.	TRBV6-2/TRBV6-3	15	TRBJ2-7	CASSGTGDSSYEQYF	TGTGCCAGCAGTGGGACTGGGGACAGCTCCTACGAGCAGTACTTC
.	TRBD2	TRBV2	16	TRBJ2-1	CASSLPWTSGYNEQFF	TGTGCCAGCAGTCTCCCTTGGACTAGCGGGTACAATGAGCAGTTCTTC
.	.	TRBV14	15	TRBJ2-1	CASSPTRLSYNEQFF	TGTGCCAGCAGCCCAACTAGGTTGTCCTACAATGAGCAGTTCTTC
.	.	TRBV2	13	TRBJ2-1	CASRTTGFNEQFF	TGTGCCAGCAGAACAACCGGGTTTAATGAGCAGTTCTTC
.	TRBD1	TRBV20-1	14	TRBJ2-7	CSARDGTAFYEQYF	TGCAGTGCTAGAGATGGGACAGCCTTCTACGAGCAGTACTTC
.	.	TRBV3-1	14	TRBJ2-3	CASSPRRLPDTQYF	TGTGCCAGCAGCCCTCGCCGTCTCCCAGATACGCAGTATTTT
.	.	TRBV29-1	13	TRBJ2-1	CSAGIGRYNEQFF	TGCAGCGCTGGGATCGGCAGGTACAATGAGCAGTTCTTC
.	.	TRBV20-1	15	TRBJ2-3	CSAYEGGTITDTQYF	TGCAGTGCTTACGAGGGCGGGACAATCACAGATACGCAGTATTTT
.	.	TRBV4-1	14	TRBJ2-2	CASSQEAETGELFF	TGCGCCAGCAGCCAAGAAGCAGAAACCGGGGAGCTGTTTTTT
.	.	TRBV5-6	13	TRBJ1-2	CASLGRGNYGYTF	TGTGCCAGCCTGGGACGCGGGAACTATGGCTACACCTTC
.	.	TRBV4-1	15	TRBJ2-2	CASSQGEVANGELFF	TGCGCCAGCAGCCAAGGAGAGGTAGCGAACGGGGAGCTGTTTTTT
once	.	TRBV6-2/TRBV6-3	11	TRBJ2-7	CASSYRYEQYF	TGTGCCAGCAGTTACCGATACGAGCAGTACTTC
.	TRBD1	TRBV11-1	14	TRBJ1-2	CASSGPGQPTSYTF	TGTGCCAGCAGCGGGCCGGGACAGCCTACGAGCTACACCTTC
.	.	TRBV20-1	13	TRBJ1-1	CSAETDSNTEAFF	TGCAGTGCTGAGACAGACTCGAACACTGAAGCTTTCTTT
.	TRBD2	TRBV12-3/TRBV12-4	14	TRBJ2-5	CASAPGTRVETQYF	TGTGCCAGCGCCCCCGGGACTAGGGTGGAGACCCAGTACTTC
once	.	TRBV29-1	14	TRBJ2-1	CSVGTDFTYNEQFF	TGCAGCGTTGGGACAGATTTCACCTACAATGAGCAGTTCTTC
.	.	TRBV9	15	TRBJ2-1	CASSRGTGPLNEQFF	TGTGCCAGCAGCCGCGGGACTGGCCCCCTGAATGAGCAGTTCTTC
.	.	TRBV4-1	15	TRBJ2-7	CASSHPPGRAYEQYF	TGCGCCAGCAGCCACCCCCCGGGCAGGGCCTACGAGCAGTACTTC
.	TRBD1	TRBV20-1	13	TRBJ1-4	CSAGQGLNEKLFF	TGCAGTGCTGGACAGGGGCTAAATGAAAAACTGTTTTTT
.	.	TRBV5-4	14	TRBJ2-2	CASSFTPDTGELFF	TGTGCCAGCAGCTTCACTCCGGACACCGGGGAGCTGTTTTTT
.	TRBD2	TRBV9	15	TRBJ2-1	CASSFGASGYNEQFF	TGTGCCAGCAGCTTCGGGGCTAGCGGGTACAATGAGCAGTTCTTC
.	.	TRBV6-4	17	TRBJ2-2	CASSDSSGEGETGELFF	TGTGCCAGCAGTGACTCTTCTGGGGAGGGGGAAACCGGGGAGCTGTTTTTT
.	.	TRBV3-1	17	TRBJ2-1	CASSQPRLEGLYNEQFF	TGTGCCAGCAGCCAACCTCGTCTAGAGGGCCTGTACAATGAGCAGTTCTTC
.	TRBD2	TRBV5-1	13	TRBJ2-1	CASSPGSGGAGFF	TGCGCCAGCAGCCCCGGTAGCGGGGGGGCCGGGTTCTTC
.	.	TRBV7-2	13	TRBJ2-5	CASSLDGEETQYF	TGTGCCAGCAGCTTGGACGGGGAAGAGACCCAGTACTTC
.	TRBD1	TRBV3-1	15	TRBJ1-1	CASSHGGQMNTEAFF	TGTGCCAGCAGCCATGGGGGACAGATGAACACTGAAGCTTTCTTT
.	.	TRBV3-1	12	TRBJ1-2	CASSQEGGGYTF	TGTGCCAGCAGCCAAGAAGGGGGTGGCTACACCTTC
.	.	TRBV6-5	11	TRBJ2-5	CASVLQETQYF	TGTGCCAGCGTTCTCCAAGAGACCCAGTACTTC
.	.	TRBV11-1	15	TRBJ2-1	CASRSLGLPGNEQFF	TGTGCCAGCAGATCCCTCGGCTTGCCTGGGAATGAGCAGTTCTTC
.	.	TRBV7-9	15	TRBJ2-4	CASSLPGTQEGIQYF	TGTGCCAGCAGCTTACCAGGGACCCAAGAAGGCATTCAGTACTTC
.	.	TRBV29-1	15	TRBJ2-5	CSVRGIGGRGETQYF	TGCAGCGTGAGGGGTATAGGGGGGCGAGGGGAGACCCAGTACTTC
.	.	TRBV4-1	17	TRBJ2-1	CASSPGVGRSSYNEQFF	TGCGCCAGCAGCCCGGGTGTAGGACGGAGCTCCTACAATGAGCAGTTCTTC
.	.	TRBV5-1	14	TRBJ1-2	CASSLTAGLYGYTF	TGCGCCAGCAGCTTGACGGCAGGATTATATGGCTACACCTTC
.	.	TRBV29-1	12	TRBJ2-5	CSVVGLKETQYF	TGCAGCGTTGTAGGTCTGAAAGAGACCCAGTACTTC
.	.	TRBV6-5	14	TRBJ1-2	CASRTPQGEGGYTF	TGTGCCAGCAGGACACCGCAGGGAGAGGGAGGCTACACCTTC
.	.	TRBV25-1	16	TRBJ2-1	CASSEWSGGSYNEQFF	TGTGCCAGCAGTGAATGGAGCGGAGGCTCCTACAATGAGCAGTTCTTC
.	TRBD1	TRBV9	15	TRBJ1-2	CASSPGQGATYGYTF	TGTGCCAGCAGCCCGGGACAGGGGGCTACCTATGGCTACACCTTC
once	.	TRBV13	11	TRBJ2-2	CASDEGGELFF	TGTGCCAGCGACGAGGGCGGGGAGCTGTTTTTT
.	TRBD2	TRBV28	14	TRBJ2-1	CASGTSGSANEQFF	TGTGCCTCGGGGACTAGCGGGAGTGCAAATGAGCAGTTCTTC
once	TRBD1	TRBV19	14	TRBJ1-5	CASSIGQGAQPQHF	TGTGCCAGTAGTATCGGGCAGGGGGCTCAGCCCCAGCATTTT
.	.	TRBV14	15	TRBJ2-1	CASSQDLSTYNEQFF	TGTGCCAGCAGCCAAGATCTCTCAACCTACAATGAGCAGTTCTTC
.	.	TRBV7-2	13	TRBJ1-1	CASIREGNTEAFF	TGTGCCAGCATCAGGGAGGGGAACACTGAAGCTTTCTTT
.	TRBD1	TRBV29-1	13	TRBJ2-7	CSATGGSSYEQYF	TGCAGCGCCACAGGGGGCAGCTCCTACGAGCAGTACTTC